The text below deals with one T cell receptor beta chain. Its antigen is not identified. This entry is derived from a study of identifying expanded T cells in peripheral blood. During the collection period, no donor immune events like infections were recorded. TCRdb's copy holds only in-frame clones and misses some; the assay was immunoSEQ multiplex PCR. The table lists roughly 100,000 clones, roughly 90% of them singletons, with approximately 3.9% in the top ten. Study observations and caveats: About 1.3 clones differed between technical replicates, versus roughly 16 and 20 over time. Variance in clone template counts between approximately 2-week samples significantly increased with total template count across all healthy donors.

The CDR3 is 17 residues long. J lost 2 bases, V lost 0 bases, and 8 bases had no gene match. Germline loops: CDR1 SGHRS, CDR2 YFSETQ. This sequence was found in a person aged 18-70 years in good health. Sequenced: blood. This chain joins TRBV5-1 and TRBJ2-5; 9 positions agree with TRBD2. This CDR3 is CASSLALLAGQQETQYF. DNA for the CDR3: TGCGCCAGCAGCTTGGCCCTTCTAGCGGGGCAACAAGAGACCCAGTACTTC.